Reported below is one T cell receptor (beta chain). Its antigen is undetermined. Treatment given: oral pan-JAK inhibitor, 5-10 mg twice daily. These data come from a study of CD8+ T cells in alopecia areata. Study results and limitations: Having just one nonresponder leaves the connection between baseline CD8+ expansion and response unresolved.

V lost 4 bases, J lost 2 bases, and 9 bases lay in between. Germline V gene sequence: CDR1 SQVTM, CDR2 ANQGSEA. This CDR3 is 12 amino acids long. Reverse transcribed after extraction, RNA yielded cDNA as the sequencing template. Profiling relied on immunoSEQ multiplex PCR, and the TCRdb table lists in-frame clones only, not all of them. The sample carries roughly 280,000 clones, 60% recorded once. The input for sequencing was CD4+ T cells sorted from blood, taken around week 54, from a patient treated with tofacitinib. This TCR was sampled from a human donor with alopecia areata. V is TRBV29-1 and J is TRBJ2-7; D not certain. The DNA of the CDR3 is TGCAGCGTTGTGGTGGGTACCTACGAGCAGTACTTC. Its protein product is CSVVVGTYEQYF.